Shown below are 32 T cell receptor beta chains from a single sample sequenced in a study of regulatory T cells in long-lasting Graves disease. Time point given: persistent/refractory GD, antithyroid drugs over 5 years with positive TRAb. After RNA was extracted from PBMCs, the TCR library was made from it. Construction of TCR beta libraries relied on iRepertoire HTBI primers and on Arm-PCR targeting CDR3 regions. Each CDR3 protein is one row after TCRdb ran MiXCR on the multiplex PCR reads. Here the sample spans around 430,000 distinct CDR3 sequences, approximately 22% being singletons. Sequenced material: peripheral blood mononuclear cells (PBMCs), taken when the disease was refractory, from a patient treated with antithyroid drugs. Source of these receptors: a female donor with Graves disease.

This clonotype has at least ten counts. CDR3 loop: CASSYRARGWSNQPQHF. CDR3 bases: TGTGCCAGCAGTTACCGGGCGCGGGGGTGGAGCAATCAGCCCCAGCATTTT. This sequence joins TRBV28 and TRBJ1-5; weak D call: TRBD1 (5 bases). Germline V gene lookup returns CDR1 MDHEN and CDR2 SYDVKM. CDR3 length: 17 residues. The V end lost 4 bases, the J end lost 1 base, and 17 bases lay between the germline ends.

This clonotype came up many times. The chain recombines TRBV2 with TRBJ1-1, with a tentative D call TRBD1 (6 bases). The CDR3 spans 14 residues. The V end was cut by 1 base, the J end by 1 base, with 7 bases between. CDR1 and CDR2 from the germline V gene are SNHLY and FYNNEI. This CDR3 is CASSEEGGNTEAFF. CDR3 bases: TGTGCCAGCAGTGAAGAGGGGGGGAACACTGAAGCTTTCTTT. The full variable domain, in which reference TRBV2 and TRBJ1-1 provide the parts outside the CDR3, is EPEVTQTPSHQVTQMGQEVILRCVPISNHLYFYWYRQILGQKVEFLVSFYNNEISEKSEIFDDQFSVERPDGSNFTLKIRSTKLEDSAMYFCASSEEGGNTEAFFGQGTRLTVV.

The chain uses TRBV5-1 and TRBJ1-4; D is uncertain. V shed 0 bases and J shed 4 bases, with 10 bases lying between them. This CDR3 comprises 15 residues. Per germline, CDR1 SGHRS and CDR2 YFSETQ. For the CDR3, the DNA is TGCGCCAGCAGCTTGGATGGGCTGAATAATGAAAAACTGTTTTTT. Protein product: CASSLDGLNNEKLFF. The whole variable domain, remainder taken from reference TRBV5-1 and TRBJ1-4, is KAGVTQTPRYLIKTRGQQVTLSCSPISGHRSVSWYQQTPGQGLQFLFEYFSETQRNKGNFPGRFSGRQFSNSRSEMNVSTLELGDSALYLCASSLDGLNNEKLFFGSGTQLSVL.

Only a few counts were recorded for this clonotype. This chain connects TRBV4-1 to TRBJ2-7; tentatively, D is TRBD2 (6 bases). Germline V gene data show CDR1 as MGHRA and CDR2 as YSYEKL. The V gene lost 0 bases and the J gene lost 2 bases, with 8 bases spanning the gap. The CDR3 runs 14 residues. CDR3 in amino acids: CASSQDQRAYEQYF. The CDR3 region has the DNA TGCGCCAGCAGCCAAGATCAGCGGGCCTACGAGCAGTACTTC.

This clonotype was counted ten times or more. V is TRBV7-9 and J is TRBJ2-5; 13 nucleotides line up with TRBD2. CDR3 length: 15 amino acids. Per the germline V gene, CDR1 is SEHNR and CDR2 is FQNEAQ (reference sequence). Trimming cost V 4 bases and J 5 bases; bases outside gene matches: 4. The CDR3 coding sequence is TGTGCCAGCAGCTCCCGGACTAGCGGGGGTGAGACCCAGTACTTC. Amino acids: CASSSRTSGGETQYF. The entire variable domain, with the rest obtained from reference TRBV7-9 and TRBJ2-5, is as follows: DTGVSQNPRHKITKRGQNVTFRCDPISEHNRLYWYRQTLGQGPEFLTYFQNEAQLEKSRLLSDRFSAERPKGSFSTLEIQRTEQGDSAMYLCASSSRTSGGETQYFGPGTRLLVL.

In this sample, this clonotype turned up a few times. The CDR3 DNA reads TGTGCCAGCAGTTACCGAAAGCGGGAGGCCCACGAGCAGTACTTC. This translates into CASSYRKREAHEQYF. The chain links TRBV6-5 to TRBJ2-7, with 9 bases identical to TRBD2. Germline trimming cut 2 bases from V and 5 bases from J; bases unmatched to any gene: 7. CDR1 MNHEY and CDR2 SVGAGI come from the germline V gene. The CDR3 sequence is 15 residues long.

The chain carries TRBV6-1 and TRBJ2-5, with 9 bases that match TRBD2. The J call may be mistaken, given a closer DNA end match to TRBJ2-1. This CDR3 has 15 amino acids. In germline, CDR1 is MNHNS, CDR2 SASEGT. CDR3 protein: CASSPGVAGVIEQFF. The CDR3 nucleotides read TGTGCCAGCAGCCCCGGGGTAGCGGGAGTTATTGAGCAGTTCTTC.

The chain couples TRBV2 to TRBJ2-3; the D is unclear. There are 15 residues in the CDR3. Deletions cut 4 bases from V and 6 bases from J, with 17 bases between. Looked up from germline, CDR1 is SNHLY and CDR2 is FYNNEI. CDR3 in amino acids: CASSGIYPLGDTQYF. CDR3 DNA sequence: TGTGCCAGCAGTGGAATCTATCCCTTAGGGGATACGCAGTATTTT.

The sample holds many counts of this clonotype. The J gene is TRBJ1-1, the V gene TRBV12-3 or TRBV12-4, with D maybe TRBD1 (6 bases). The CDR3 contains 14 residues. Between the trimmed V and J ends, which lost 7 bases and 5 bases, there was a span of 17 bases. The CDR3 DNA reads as TGTGCCAGCACTGCGGCGGGACACACAACTGAAGCTTTCTTT. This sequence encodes CASTAAGHTTEAFF.

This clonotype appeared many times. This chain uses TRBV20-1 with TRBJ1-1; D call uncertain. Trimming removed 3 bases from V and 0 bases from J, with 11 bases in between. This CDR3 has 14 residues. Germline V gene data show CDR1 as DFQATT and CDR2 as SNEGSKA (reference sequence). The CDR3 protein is CSARSEALNTEAFF. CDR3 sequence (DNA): TGCAGTGCTAGGTCAGAAGCTTTGAACACTGAAGCTTTCTTT.

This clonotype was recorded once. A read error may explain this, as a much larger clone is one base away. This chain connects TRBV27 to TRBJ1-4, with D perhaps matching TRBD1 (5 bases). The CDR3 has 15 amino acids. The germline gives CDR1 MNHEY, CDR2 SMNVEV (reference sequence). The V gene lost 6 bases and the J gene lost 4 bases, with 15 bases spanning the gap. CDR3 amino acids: CASSSGPLGNEKLFF. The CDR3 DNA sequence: TGTGCCAGCAGCTCAGGGCCCCTTGGTAATGAAAAACTGTTTTTT.

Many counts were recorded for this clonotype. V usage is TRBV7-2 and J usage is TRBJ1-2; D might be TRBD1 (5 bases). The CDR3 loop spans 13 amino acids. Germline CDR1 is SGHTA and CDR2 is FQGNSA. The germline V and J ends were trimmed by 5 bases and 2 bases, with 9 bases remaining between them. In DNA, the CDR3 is TGTGCCAGCAGCCGGGACGGAAACTATGGCTACACCTTC. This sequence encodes CASSRDGNYGYTF.

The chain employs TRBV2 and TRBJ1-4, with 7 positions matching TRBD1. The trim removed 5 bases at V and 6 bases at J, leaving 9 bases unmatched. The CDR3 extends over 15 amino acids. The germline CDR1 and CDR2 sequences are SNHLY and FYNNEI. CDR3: CASSNQGQRDEKLFF. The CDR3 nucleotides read TGTGCCAGCAGTAATCAGGGACAGCGCGATGAAAAACTGTTTTTT.

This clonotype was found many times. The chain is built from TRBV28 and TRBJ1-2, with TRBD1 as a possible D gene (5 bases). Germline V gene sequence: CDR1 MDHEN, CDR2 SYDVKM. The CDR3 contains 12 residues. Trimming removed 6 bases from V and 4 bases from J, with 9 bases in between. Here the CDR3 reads CASRSQGYGYTF. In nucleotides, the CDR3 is TGTGCCAGCAGATCGCAGGGCTATGGCTACACCTTC.

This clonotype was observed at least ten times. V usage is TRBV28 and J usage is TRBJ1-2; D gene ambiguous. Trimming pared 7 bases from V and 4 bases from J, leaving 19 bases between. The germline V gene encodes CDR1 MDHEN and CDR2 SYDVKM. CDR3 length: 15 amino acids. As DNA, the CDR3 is TGTGCCAGCAATTGGAAGGCTTTTACCGCCTATGGCTACACCTTC. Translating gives CASNWKAFTAYGYTF.

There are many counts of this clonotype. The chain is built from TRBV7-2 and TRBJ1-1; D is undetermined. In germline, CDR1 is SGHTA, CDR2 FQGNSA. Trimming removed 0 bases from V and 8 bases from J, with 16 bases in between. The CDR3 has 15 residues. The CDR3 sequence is CASSLARSDPREAFF. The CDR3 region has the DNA TGTGCCAGCAGCTTAGCGCGGTCTGACCCGCGAGAAGCTTTCTTT. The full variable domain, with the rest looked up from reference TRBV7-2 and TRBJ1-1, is GAGVSQSPSNKVTEKGKDVELRCDPISGHTALYWYRQSLGQGLEFLIYFQGNSAPDKSGLPSDRFSAERTGGSVSTLTIQRTQQEDSAVYLCASSLARSDPREAFFGQGTRLTVV.

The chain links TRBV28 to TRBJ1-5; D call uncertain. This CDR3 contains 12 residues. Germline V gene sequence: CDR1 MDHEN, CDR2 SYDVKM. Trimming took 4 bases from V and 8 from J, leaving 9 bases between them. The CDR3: CASSSLGEPQHF. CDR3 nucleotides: TGTGCCAGCAGTTCCCTCGGGGAGCCCCAGCATTTT.

CDR3 nucleotide sequence: TGTGCCAGCAGCCAAGAAGACTATGGCTACACCTTC. It is translated as CASSQEDYGYTF. The V gene is TRBV3-1, the J gene TRBJ1-2; no firm D call. Germline CDR1 reads LGHDT; CDR2 reads YNNKEL (reference sequence). This CDR3 is 12 amino acids long. With 0 bases removed from V and 3 bases from J, the gap between germline ends came to 2 bases.

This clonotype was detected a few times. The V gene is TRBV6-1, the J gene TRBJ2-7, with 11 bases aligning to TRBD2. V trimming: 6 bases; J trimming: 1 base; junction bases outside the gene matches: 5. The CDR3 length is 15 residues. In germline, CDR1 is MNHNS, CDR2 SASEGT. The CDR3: CASRPRLAGSYEQYF. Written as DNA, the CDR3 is TGTGCCAGCAGGCCAAGACTAGCGGGGTCCTACGAGCAGTACTTC.

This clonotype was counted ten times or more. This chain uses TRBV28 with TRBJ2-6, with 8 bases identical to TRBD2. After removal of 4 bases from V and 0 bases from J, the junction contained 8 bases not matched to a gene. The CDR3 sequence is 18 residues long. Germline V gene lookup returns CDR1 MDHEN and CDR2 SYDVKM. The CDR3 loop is CASSWDSGTSSGANVLTF. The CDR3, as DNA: TGTGCCAGCAGTTGGGATAGCGGGACCAGCTCTGGGGCCAACGTCCTGACTTTC. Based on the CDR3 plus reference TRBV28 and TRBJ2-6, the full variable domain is DVKVTQSSRYLVKRTGEKVFLECVQDMDHENMFWYRQDPGLGLRLIYFSYDVKMKEKGDIPEGYSVSREKKERFSLILESASTNQTSMYLCASSWDSGTSSGANVLTFGAGSRLTVL.

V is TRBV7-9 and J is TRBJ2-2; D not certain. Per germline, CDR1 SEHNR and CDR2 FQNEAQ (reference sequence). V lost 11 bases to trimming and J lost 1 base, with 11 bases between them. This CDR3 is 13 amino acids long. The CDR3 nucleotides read TGTGCCCTCGTTGGATGGAACACCGGGGAGCTGTTTTTT. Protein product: CALVGWNTGELFF. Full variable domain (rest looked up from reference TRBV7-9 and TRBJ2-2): DTGVSQNPRHKITKRGQNVTFRCDPISEHNRLYWYRQTLGQGPEFLTYFQNEAQLEKSRLLSDRFSAERPKGSFSTLEIQRTEQGDSAMYLCALVGWNTGELFFGEGSRLTVL.

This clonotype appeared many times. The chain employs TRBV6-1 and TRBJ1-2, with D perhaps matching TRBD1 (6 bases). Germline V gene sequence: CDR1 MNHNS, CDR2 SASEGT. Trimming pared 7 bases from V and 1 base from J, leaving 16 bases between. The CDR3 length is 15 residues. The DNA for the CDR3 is TGTGCCAGCAAGCCCCCGGACAGTCATAACTATGGCTACACCTTC. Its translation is CASKPPDSHNYGYTF.

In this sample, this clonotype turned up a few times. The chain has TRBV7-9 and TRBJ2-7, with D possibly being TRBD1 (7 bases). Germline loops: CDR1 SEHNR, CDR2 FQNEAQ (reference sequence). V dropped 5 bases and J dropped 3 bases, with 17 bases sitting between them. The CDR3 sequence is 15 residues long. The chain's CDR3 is CASSRAGQTIYEQYF. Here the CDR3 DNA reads TGTGCCAGCAGCCGTGCGGGACAGACAATCTACGAGCAGTACTTC.

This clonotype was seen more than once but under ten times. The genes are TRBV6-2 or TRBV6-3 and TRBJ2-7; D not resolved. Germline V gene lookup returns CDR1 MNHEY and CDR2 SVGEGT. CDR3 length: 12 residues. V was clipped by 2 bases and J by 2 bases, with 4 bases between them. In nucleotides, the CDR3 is TGTGCCAGCAGTTACGCCACCTACGAGCAGTACTTC. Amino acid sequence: CASSYATYEQYF.

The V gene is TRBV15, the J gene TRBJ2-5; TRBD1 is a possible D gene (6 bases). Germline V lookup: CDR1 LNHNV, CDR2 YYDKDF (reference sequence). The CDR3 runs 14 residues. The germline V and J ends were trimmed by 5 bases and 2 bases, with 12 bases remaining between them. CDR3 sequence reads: CATSGPTGQETQYF. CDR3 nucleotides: TGTGCCACCAGCGGCCCGACAGGTCAAGAGACCCAGTACTTC.

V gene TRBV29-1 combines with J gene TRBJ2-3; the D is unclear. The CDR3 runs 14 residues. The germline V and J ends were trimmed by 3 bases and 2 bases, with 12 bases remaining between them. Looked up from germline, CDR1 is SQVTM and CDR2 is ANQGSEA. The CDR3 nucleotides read TGCAGCGTTGACGAGGAACCCTCCACAGATACGCAGTATTTT. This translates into CSVDEEPSTDTQYF.

The CDR3 DNA reads TGTGCCAGCAGCTTGGTGGTCAGTCACTCTGGGGCCAACGTCCTGACTTTC. Amino acid sequence: CASSLVVSHSGANVLTF. This sequence joins TRBV5-8 and TRBJ2-6; D is unresolved. Trimming took 0 bases from V and 0 from J, leaving 10 bases between them. CDR1 is SGHTS and CDR2 is YDEGEE in the germline V gene. CDR3 length equals 17 residues. The whole variable domain, filled in from reference TRBV5-8 and TRBJ2-6, reads EAGVTQSPTHLIKTRGQQATLRCSPISGHTSVYWYQQALGLGLQFLLWYDEGEERNRGNFPPRFSGRQFPNYSSELNVNALELEDSALYLCASSLVVSHSGANVLTFGAGSRLTVL.

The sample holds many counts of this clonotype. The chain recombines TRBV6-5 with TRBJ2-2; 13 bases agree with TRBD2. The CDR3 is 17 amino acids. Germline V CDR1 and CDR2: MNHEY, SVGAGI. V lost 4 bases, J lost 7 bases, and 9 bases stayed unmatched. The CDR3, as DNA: TGTGCCAGCAGTTCGGGACTAGCGGGGACGCGGGACGGGGAGCTGTTTTTT. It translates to CASSSGLAGTRDGELFF.

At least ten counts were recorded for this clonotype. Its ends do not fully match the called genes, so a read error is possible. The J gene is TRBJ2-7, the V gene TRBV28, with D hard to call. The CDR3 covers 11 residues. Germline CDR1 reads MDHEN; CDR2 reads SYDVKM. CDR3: CASSFLATINF. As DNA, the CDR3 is TGTGCCAGCAGTTTCCTGGCAACTATTAACTTC.

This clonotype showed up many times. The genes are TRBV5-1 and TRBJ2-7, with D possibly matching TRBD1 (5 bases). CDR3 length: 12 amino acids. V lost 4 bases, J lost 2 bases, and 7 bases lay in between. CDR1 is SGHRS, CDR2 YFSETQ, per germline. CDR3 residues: CASSKDTYEQYF. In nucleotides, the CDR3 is TGCGCCAGCAGCAAGGACACCTACGAGCAGTACTTC.

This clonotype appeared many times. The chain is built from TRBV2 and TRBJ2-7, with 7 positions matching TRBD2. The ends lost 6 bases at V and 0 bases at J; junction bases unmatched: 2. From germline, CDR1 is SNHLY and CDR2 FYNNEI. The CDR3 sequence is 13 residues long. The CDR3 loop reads CASRGGYSYEQYF. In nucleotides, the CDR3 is TGTGCCAGCAGGGGAGGGTACTCCTACGAGCAGTACTTC.

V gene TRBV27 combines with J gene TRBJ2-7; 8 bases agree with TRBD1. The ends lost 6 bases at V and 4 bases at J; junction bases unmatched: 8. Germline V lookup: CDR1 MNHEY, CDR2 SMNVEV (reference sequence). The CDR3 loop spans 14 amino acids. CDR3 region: CASRHQGAVYEQYF. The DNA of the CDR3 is TGTGCCAGCAGACACCAGGGGGCGGTTTACGAGCAGTACTTC.